This T cell receptor beta chain was profiled in a study of shared clonotypes between healthy human individuals. Notes on the study in general: Across several donors, naive CD4 shared around 5%, naive CD8 more than 3%, memory CD4 less than 2.5%, memory CD8 over 0.3%. On the whole, naive subsets had larger estimated richness than memory subsets had.

The CDR3 is made up of 14 amino acids. V was shortened by 3 bases and J by 2 bases, with 12 bases between the two germline ends. Germline lookup yields CDR1 SGHRS and CDR2 YFSETQ. In the source study's methods: Quality scores were absent from the junction-only immunoSEQ sequences, so filtering differed. Generated by immunoSEQ multiplex PCR, the TCRdb table keeps only in-frame clones and is missing some. The V and J calls and clone size were taken over from that table, and D and trimming were inferred from the DNA. The sample lists a few hundred thousand clones; about 96% were seen once. A note on this clone: As yet, its antigen is unknown.

The sequence was collected from a woman in her thirties in good health. This chain joins TRBV5-1 and TRBJ2-7; TRBD1 or TRBD2 may be the D gene (5 bases each). What was sequenced was naive CD4+ T cells sorted from blood. Sample subset: CD45RA+ positively selected. The CDR3 nucleotides read TGCGCCAGCAGCTGGGAAGGGGACCCCTACGAGCAGTACTTC. Amino acids: CASSWEGDPYEQYF.